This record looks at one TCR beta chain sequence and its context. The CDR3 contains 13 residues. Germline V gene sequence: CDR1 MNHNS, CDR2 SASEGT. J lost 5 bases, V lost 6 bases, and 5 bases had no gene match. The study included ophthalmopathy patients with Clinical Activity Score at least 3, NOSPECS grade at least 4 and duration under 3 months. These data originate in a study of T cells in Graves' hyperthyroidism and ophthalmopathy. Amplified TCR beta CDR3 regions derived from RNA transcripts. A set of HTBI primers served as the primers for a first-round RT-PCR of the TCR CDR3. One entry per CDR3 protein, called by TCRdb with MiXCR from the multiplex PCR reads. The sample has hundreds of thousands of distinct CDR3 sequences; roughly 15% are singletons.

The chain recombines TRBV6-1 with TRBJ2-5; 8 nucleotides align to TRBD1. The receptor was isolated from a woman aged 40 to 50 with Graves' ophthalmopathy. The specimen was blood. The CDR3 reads CASRTGVLETQYF. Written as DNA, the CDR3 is TGTGCCAGCAGGACAGGGGTTTTGGAGACCCAGTACTTC.